Listed here are 28 T cell receptor beta chains from one sample, sequenced in a study of blood T cells in healthy people across ages. The second PCR ran roughly 7 to 11 cycles with a sample-barcoded 5' primer and J-beta primers. One entry per CDR3 protein, called by TCRdb with MiXCR from the 5' RACE reads. Altogether 700,000 to 900,000 distinct CDR3 sequences are present, roughly 24% being singletons, with the ten largest covering around 3%. This sample also appeared in a second study, on T cells of mothers and their children.

Sequencing was done on a sample of blood. All receptors come from a boy between 10 and 17 years old in good health.

As DNA, the CDR3 is TGTGCCAGCAGCTCCCGTCCAGAGATGAACACTGAAGCTTTCTTT. Amino acids: CASSSRPEMNTEAFF. V gene TRBV12-3 or TRBV12-4 combines with J gene TRBJ1-1; D uncertain. This CDR3 has 15 residues. V lost 6 bases to trimming and J lost 0 bases, with 14 bases between them.

The table lists this clonotype with many counts. The chain couples TRBV12-3 or TRBV12-4 to TRBJ1-1; D gene uncertain. V lost 5 bases, J lost 5 bases, and 12 bases lay in between. The CDR3 loop spans 13 amino acids. In DNA form, the CDR3 reads TGTGCCAGCAGTCTTAGGGAAGGAACTGAAGCTTTCTTT. It encodes CASSLREGTEAFF.

The genes are TRBV7-9 and TRBJ2-1, with 11 bases matching TRBD1. Germline assignment: CDR1 SEHNR and CDR2 FQNEAQ (reference sequence). The CDR3 runs to 16 residues. The V segment lost 4 bases and the J segment 4 bases; nucleotides outside the gene matches: 6. CDR3 loop: CASSSPGQGGYNEQFF. The CDR3, as DNA: TGTGCCAGCAGCTCTCCGGGACAGGGGGGATACAATGAGCAGTTCTTC. The full variable domain, rest sourced from reference TRBV7-9 and TRBJ2-1, is DTGVSQNPRHKITKRGQNVTFRCDPISEHNRLYWYRQTLGQGPEFLTYFQNEAQLEKSRLLSDRFSAERPKGSFSTLEIQRTEQGDSAMYLCASSSPGQGGYNEQFFGPGTRLTVL.

This clonotype turned up a few times. The rearrangement uses TRBV11-2 and TRBJ1-4, with D uncertain. The CDR3 is made up of 13 amino acids. CDR1 is SGHAT, CDR2 FQNNGV, per germline. The ends were cut back, 5 bases at V and 8 bases at J, with 12 bases in the middle. This CDR3 is CASSPQSAEKLFF. The CDR3 nucleotides read TGTGCCAGCAGCCCCCAATCTGCCGAAAAACTGTTTTTT.

This clonotype was seen a handful of times. The genes are TRBV27 and TRBJ2-5, with D possibly being TRBD2 (5 bases). There are 14 residues in the CDR3. V lost 2 bases, J lost 5 bases, and 12 bases lay in between. CDR1 and CDR2 from the germline V gene are MNHEY and SMNVEV (reference sequence). CDR3 sequence: CASSLRKLGETQYF. The CDR3 DNA reads TGTGCCAGCAGTTTAAGAAAACTAGGGGAGACCCAGTACTTC.

This clonotype was picked up a small number of times. The chain combines TRBV6-6 with TRBJ2-1, with a tentative D call TRBD1 (5 bases). The J call may be in error: the DNA end matches TRBJ2-7 better. Germline loops: CDR1 MNHNY, CDR2 SVGAGI (reference sequence). This CDR3 region has 15 residues. The CDR3 DNA sequence: TGTGCCAGCAGTTACTCACACGGACACTCCTACGAGCAGTACTTC. Protein sequence: CASSYSHGHSYEQYF.

The gene calls are TRBV2 and TRBJ2-7, with D possibly being TRBD1 (6 bases). Germline V CDR1 and CDR2: SNHLY, FYNNEI. The length of the CDR3 is 15 residues. The V end lost 6 bases, the J end lost 3 bases, and 18 bases lay between the germline ends. The CDR3 region has the DNA TGTGCCAGCAGCCTCCTGCCGGACAGCCTCTACGAGCAGTACTTC. Amino acid sequence: CASSLLPDSLYEQYF. The full variable domain, its missing parts supplied by reference TRBV2 and TRBJ2-7, is EPEVTQTPSHQVTQMGQEVILRCVPISNHLYFYWYRQILGQKVEFLVSFYNNEISEKSEIFDDQFSVERPDGSNFTLKIRSTKLEDSAMYFCASSLLPDSLYEQYFGPGTRLTVT.

In this sample, this clonotype turned up a few times. J is TRBJ1-1 and V is TRBV5-1; unclear D gene. CDR1 and CDR2 (germline): SGHRS, YFSETQ. V was cut by 0 bases and J by 0 bases, with 9 bases left in between. The CDR3 spans 15 residues. This CDR3 is CASSLVGSMNTEAFF. The CDR3, as DNA: TGCGCCAGCAGCTTGGTGGGCAGCATGAACACTGAAGCTTTCTTT.

The chain recombines TRBV2 with TRBJ2-7; TRBD2 matches 7 bases. Germline values: CDR1 SNHLY, CDR2 FYNNEI. V shed 5 bases and J 11 bases; nucleotides not matched to a gene: 3. This CDR3 has 10 residues. CDR3 sequence reads: CASSSGVKYF. In nucleotides, the CDR3 is TGTGCCAGCAGTAGCGGGGTCAAGTACTTC.

This sequence joins TRBV10-3 and TRBJ1-4; D is possibly TRBD1 (6 bases). Trimming pared 0 bases from V and 3 bases from J, leaving 11 bases between. This CDR3 spans 16 amino acids. Germline CDR1 ENHRY, CDR2 SYGVKD. CDR3 region: CAISESGGLANEKLFF. DNA for the CDR3: TGTGCCATCAGTGAGTCAGGGGGTCTCGCTAATGAAAAACTGTTTTTT.

The chain combines TRBV29-1 with TRBJ2-5, with 8 nucleotides matching TRBD1. V trimming: 8 bases; J trimming: 2 bases; junction bases outside the gene matches: 13. Germline values: CDR1 SQVTM, CDR2 ANQGSEA. There are 15 residues in the CDR3. The CDR3 sequence: CSLIITGQGQETQYF. In DNA, the CDR3 is TGCAGCCTCATCATAACCGGACAGGGACAAGAGACCCAGTACTTC. Looking up the rest from reference TRBV29-1 and TRBJ2-5 gives the full variable domain: SAVISQKPSRDICQRGTSLTIQCQVDSQVTMMFWYRQQPGQSLTLIATANQGSEATYESGFVIDKFPISRPNLTFSTLTVSNMSPEDSSIYLCSLIITGQGQETQYFGPGTRLLVL.

This clonotype was seen more than once but under ten times. An end of the junction does not agree with germline; a read error may underlie this. The genes are TRBV4-1 and TRBJ1-1; 7 positions agree with TRBD1. This CDR3 has 13 residues. CDR1 and CDR2 (germline): MGHRA, YSYEKL. CDR3 in DNA: TGCGCCAGCAGCCCCGAGGAGGGGGCTGAAACTTTCTTT. Translating it yields CASSPEEGAETFF.

A few counts support this clonotype. V gene TRBV7-6 combines with J gene TRBJ2-7, with D unclear. The CDR3 length is 16 residues. V was clipped by 5 bases and J by 2 bases, with 19 bases between them. The germline V gene encodes CDR1 SGHVS and CDR2 FNYEAQ. In nucleotides, the CDR3 is TGTGCCAGCAGCCCTGCCCCCGCGGTTGGAACCTACGAGCAGTACTTC. It translates to CASSPAPAVGTYEQYF.

The chain recombines TRBV5-1 with TRBJ1-3, with D tentatively TRBD1 (5 bases). V lost 3 bases and J lost 4, with 11 bases in between. The CDR3 runs 14 residues. Germline CDR1 and CDR2: SGHRS and YFSETQ. CDR3 protein: CASSSTVSGNTIYF. The CDR3 DNA sequence: TGCGCCAGCAGCTCGACAGTATCCGGAAACACCATATATTTT.

The chain has TRBV7-8 and TRBJ2-7, with TRBD1 as a possible D gene (6 bases). The CDR3 extends over 16 amino acids. Deletions cut 1 base from V and 2 bases from J, with 15 bases between. CDR1 is SGHVS, CDR2 FQNEAQ, per germline. CDR3 protein: CASSLVVTGLTYEQYF. The CDR3 region has the DNA TGTGCCAGCAGCTTAGTTGTTACAGGGTTAACCTACGAGCAGTACTTC.

This clonotype occurred many times. J is TRBJ2-2 and V is TRBV20-1; no clear D gene. Germline V gene data show CDR1 as DFQATT and CDR2 as SNEGSKA (reference sequence). Trimming took off 1 base at V and 6 bases at J, with 15 bases between the two ends. CDR3 length equals 15 residues. CDR3 protein: CSARVGSVTPGELFF. The DNA of the CDR3 is TGCAGTGCTAGAGTGGGTTCAGTTACACCCGGGGAGCTGTTTTTT.

This CDR3 reads CSALLGNEKLFF. CDR3 nucleotides: TGCAGCGCACTACTCGGGAATGAAAAACTGTTTTTT. The gene calls are TRBV29-1 and TRBJ1-4, with D hard to call. Germline values: CDR1 SQVTM, CDR2 ANQGSEA. The V end lost 7 bases, the J end lost 5 bases, and 11 bases lay between the germline ends. CDR3 length: 12 amino acids.

This chain connects TRBV5-1 to TRBJ2-1, with 9 bases fitting TRBD1. This CDR3 contains 14 residues. CDR1 and CDR2 from the germline V gene are SGHRS and YFSETQ. Trimming at V came to 3 bases and at J to 9 bases, leaving 7 bases not matched to a gene. CDR3 nucleotides: TGCGCCAGCAGCTCGGGACAGGGTAGAACTGAGCAGTTCTTC. Its translation is CASSSGQGRTEQFF.

This clonotype was found a few times. This chain uses TRBV29-1 with TRBJ2-1, with 13 positions matching TRBD2. V was pared by 6 bases and J by 3 bases, with 5 bases of the junction left unmatched. Germline values: CDR1 SQVTM, CDR2 ANQGSEA. This CDR3 is built from 15 residues. The CDR3 reads CSVSGTSGDYNEQFF. CDR3 DNA: TGCAGCGTCTCCGGGACTAGCGGGGACTACAATGAGCAGTTCTTC.

This clonotype was counted a few times. This chain connects TRBV7-2 to TRBJ2-4; weak D call: TRBD2 (6 bases). Trimming removed 3 bases at V and 0 bases at J, with 12 bases between. The CDR3 consists of 16 residues. CDR1 is SGHTA and CDR2 is FQGNSA in the germline V gene. This chain's CDR3 is CASSFGGVLAKNIQYF. In DNA, the CDR3 is TGTGCCAGCAGCTTCGGGGGTGTTCTAGCCAAAAACATTCAGTACTTC.

This clonotype was seen only a few times. The chain uses TRBV29-1 and TRBJ2-5; D possibly corresponds to TRBD2 (6 bases). This CDR3 is 13 amino acids long. The germline V gene encodes CDR1 SQVTM and CDR2 ANQGSEA. V lost 4 bases and J 5 bases, leaving 14 bases between the germline ends. The DNA of the CDR3 is TGCAGCGTTGGAGGCTGGGGGGACGAGACCCAGTACTTC. It codes for CSVGGWGDETQYF.

The chain recombines TRBV18 with TRBJ2-7; TRBD1 agrees at 7 bases. Germline lookup yields CDR1 KGHSH and CDR2 LQKENI. The CDR3 is made up of 15 amino acids. V lost 4 bases to trimming and J lost 3 bases; unmatched junction nucleotides: 9. The CDR3 nucleotides read TGTGCCAGCTCACTGGGACAGTCCCAGGGCTACGAGCAGTACTTC. Translated: CASSLGQSQGYEQYF.

The sample holds a few counts of this clonotype. CDR3 amino acids: CANWGTGRHEQYF. The CDR3 bases are TGTGCCAACTGGGGGACAGGGCGCCACGAGCAGTACTTC. The V gene is TRBV12-3 or TRBV12-4, the J gene TRBJ2-7; 9 nucleotides line up with TRBD1. This CDR3 has 13 amino acids. Losses at the gene ends were 10 bases for V and 5 bases for J; bases not matched to a gene: 9.

This clonotype was detected only a few times. This chain joins TRBV6-5 and TRBJ1-1, with 8 bases lining up with TRBD1. The CDR3 totals 12 residues. CDR1 MNHEY and CDR2 SVGAGI come from the germline V gene. Trimming removed 5 bases from V and 7 bases from J; junction bases left unmatched: 3. CDR3 sequence (DNA): TGTGCCAGCAGTACAGGGGGAAGTGAAGCTTTCTTT. It is translated as CASSTGGSEAFF.

The rearrangement uses TRBV4-3 and TRBJ2-3, with 10 nucleotides matching TRBD2. V lost 0 bases and J lost 3; bases outside the gene matches: 3. The CDR3 sequence is 16 residues long. Germline V lookup: CDR1 LGHNA, CDR2 YSLEER. CDR3 sequence (DNA): TGCGCCAGCAGCCAAGACGGAGCGGGGGGGACAGATACGCAGTATTTT. Residues: CASSQDGAGGTDTQYF.

This clonotype was counted between two and nine times. The rearrangement joins TRBV5-1 to TRBJ1-4; no reliable D call. The V end lost 1 base, the J end lost 6 bases, and 10 bases lay between the germline ends. Germline CDR1 SGHRS, CDR2 YFSETQ. This CDR3 contains 14 residues. CDR3 amino acids: CASSLIQADEKLFF. The DNA of the CDR3 is TGCGCCAGCAGCTTGATTCAGGCGGATGAAAAACTGTTTTTT.

This clonotype has more than one count but fewer than ten. This may come from a read error, since a much larger clone is one base off. CDR3 amino acids: CASSLAGGFEPYEQYF. The CDR3 coding sequence is TGCGCCAGCAGCTTAGCGGGGGGGTTTGAACCCTACGAGCAGTACTTC. This chain joins TRBV5-1 and TRBJ2-7; 10 nucleotides align to TRBD2. V lost 2 bases, J lost 2 bases, and 7 bases stayed unmatched. The CDR3 sequence is 16 residues long. Germline CDR1 reads SGHRS; CDR2 reads YFSETQ.

The CDR3 loop is CASSSRGPYYGYTF. The CDR3 DNA reads TGTGCCAGCAGTTCCCGGGGTCCTTACTATGGCTACACCTTC. This chain connects TRBV6-2 or TRBV6-3 to TRBJ1-2; D gene unclear. Trimming stripped 4 bases from V and 3 bases from J, with 12 bases between. CDR1 and CDR2 (germline): MNHEY, SVGEGT. CDR3 length equals 14 residues.